This T cell receptor beta chain was sequenced in a study of blood T cell repertoires in COVID-19. Study-wide context: T cells, B-cell-depleted T cells, or PBMCs provided the cDNA or gDNA that served as material.

Using immunoSEQ multiplex PCR, the repertoire was profiled, and TCRdb retains in-frame clones only, with some absent. The sample records 330,000 or so clones, 80% to 90% being singletons. The Seattle site enrolled patients during active infection and followed them longitudinally. CDR1 SGDLS and CDR2 YYNGEE come from the germline V gene. CDR3 length equals 15 residues. The V gene end was trimmed by 0 bases and the J gene end by 4 bases; junction bases not matched to a gene: 4. The chain has TRBV9 and TRBJ2-1, with TRBD1 matching 7 bases. The sequence was obtained from a man aged 25 to 40 with COVID-19, enrolled during active disease. Sequencing was done on a sample of peripheral blood. CDR3 nucleotide sequence: TGTGCCAGCAGCGTAGATCGCAGGGGGTACAATGAGCAGTTCTTC. Translation: CASSVDRRGYNEQFF.